The entry below describes one T cell receptor (beta chain). What it binds is unknown. These data belong to a study of T cell repertoires in cytomegalovirus infection. The overall study: Indications came from public TCR beta signatures; they pointed to CMV infection and to a matching HLA type. Overall study results and limits: Clonotypes of TCR beta that were HLA-C-restricted and CMV-specific dominated the ex vivo response.

One entry per CDR3 protein, called by TCRdb with MiXCR from the reads. The data show some 97,000 distinct CDR3 sequences, more than 20% seen once. Trimming cost V 6 bases and J 1 base, with 6 bases left between them. The germline V gene has CDR1 MNHEY and CDR2 SVGEGT. The CDR3 is made up of 13 amino acids. The chain carries TRBV6-2 or TRBV6-3 and TRBJ2-2; D call uncertain. Source material: CD8+ T cells from PBMCs. The TCR comes from a human donor in good health (CMV status not recorded). Some clones in this sample may be carry-over from other donors' samples. The CDR3: CASRRQNTGELFF. The CDR3 nucleotides are TGTGCCAGCAGGAGACAGAACACCGGGGAGCTGTTTTTT.